The clone carrying this TCR beta chain was found once. The antigen is unknown. The record originates from a study of T cells after posttransplantation cyclophosphamide. Study-level results: Skin or GI-infiltrating T cells shared few TRB sequences with blood.

Assay used: immunoSEQ multiplex PCR; TCRdb lists only in-frame clones, some missing. Of 35,000 to 50,000 clones in the sample, roughly 91% are singletons; the top ten hold roughly 2.5%. V shed 3 bases and J 2 bases; nucleotides not matched to a gene: 12. The CDR3 consists of 19 residues. From germline, CDR1 is SGDLS and CDR2 YYNGEE. A marrow graft followed busulfan-fludarabine conditioning, with cyclophosphamide on days +3 and +4. This TCR was sampled from a male patient between 55 and 70 years old who received an allogeneic stem cell transplant from a related donor and was CMV-positive. Some of the T cells may derive from the graft donor. This chain connects TRBV9 to TRBJ2-1; 12 nucleotides match TRBD2. Sequencing was performed on PBMCs, taken 62 days after allogeneic stem cell transplant with posttransplant cyclophosphamide. CDR3 sequence: CASSGGGTSGLAAYNEQFF. The CDR3 DNA reads TGTGCCAGCAGCGGGGGGGGGACTAGCGGGCTCGCCGCCTACAATGAGCAGTTCTTC.